A single sample is the source of the 15 T cell receptor beta chains below, sequenced in a study of human T cells and chemical hapten exposure. TCRdb re-called the RACE reads with MiXCR, one entry per CDR3 protein. This sample has about 77,000 distinct CDR3 sequences, with 7% to 9.5% found just once. The time point: healthy volunteer bleed at 6 weeks. From whole blood left unfractionated, total RNA was extracted. The source material was whole blood. The receptors shown here come from a female donor in good health. Some clones in this sample may be carry-over from other donors' samples.

This clonotype was seen many times. This chain uses TRBV28 with TRBJ1-2; D may be TRBD1 (5 bases). This CDR3 comprises 16 residues. The V gene lost 7 bases and the J gene lost 7 bases, with 25 bases spanning the gap. The germline V gene encodes CDR1 MDHEN and CDR2 SYDVKM. DNA for the CDR3: TGTGCCAGCACCTCTCTACCGCAGGGCGGGTTGGGTGGCTACACCTTC. Its translation: CASTSLPQGGLGGYTF.

This clonotype was seen many times. CDR3 loop: CASSDNGGDTEAFF. As DNA, the CDR3 is TGCGCCAGCAGTGATAATGGAGGAGACACTGAAGCTTTCTTT. The chain uses TRBV10-2 and TRBJ1-1; D not resolved. Per the germline V gene, CDR1 is WSHSY and CDR2 is SAAADI. The CDR3 extends over 14 amino acids. V was trimmed by 3 bases and J by 3 bases, leaving 11 bases between them.

In its sample, this clonotype was seen many times. The chain combines TRBV11-2 with TRBJ2-3, with 10 positions matching TRBD2. The CDR3 runs to 16 residues. From germline, CDR1 is SGHAT and CDR2 FQNNGV. Losses at the gene ends were 1 base for V and 1 base for J; bases not matched to a gene: 2. CDR3 amino acids: CASSLVGTSGTDTQYF. In DNA, the CDR3 is TGTGCCAGCAGCTTAGTCGGGACTAGCGGCACAGATACGCAGTATTTT.

The chain has TRBV18 and TRBJ2-7; D is unclear. This CDR3 spans 14 amino acids. In germline, CDR1 is KGHSH, CDR2 LQKENI. The ends were cut back, 3 bases at V and 2 bases at J, with 11 bases in the middle. Written as DNA, the CDR3 is TGTGCCAGCTCACCGGCGCCAGGCCCCTACGAGCAGTACTTC. It is translated as CASSPAPGPYEQYF.

This chain links TRBV5-1 with TRBJ2-3; possibly TRBD2 for D (5 bases). The CDR3 extends over 16 amino acids. Germline-derived CDR1 and CDR2 are SGHRS and YFSETQ. Between the trimmed V and J ends, which lost 0 bases and 0 bases, there was a span of 11 bases. CDR3 in DNA: TGCGCCAGCAGCTTGGGACGGGGTTATAGCACAGATACGCAGTATTTT. Protein: CASSLGRGYSTDTQYF.

This clonotype came up once. The junction and the germline gene differ at one end; a read error may be behind it. The V and J genes are TRBV7-2 and TRBJ2-5, with 8 nucleotides matching TRBD2. Germline V lookup: CDR1 SGHTA, CDR2 FQGNSA. There are 14 residues in the CDR3. CDR3 amino acids: CVSSLIMAGGGQYF. CDR3 DNA sequence: TGTGTCAGCAGCTTAATCATGGCGGGGGGCGGACAGTACTTC.

This clonotype has just a few counts. The chain links TRBV20-1 to TRBJ2-3; TRBD2 aligns across 9 bases. This CDR3 comprises 17 residues. The germline V gene encodes CDR1 DFQATT and CDR2 SNEGSKA (reference sequence). J was trimmed by 0 bases and V by 3 bases; bases with no gene match: 10. CDR3 loop: CSASRVAGAPSTDTQYF. CDR3 DNA: TGCAGTGCTAGTAGGGTAGCGGGGGCACCTAGCACAGATACGCAGTATTTT.

This clonotype has more than one count but fewer than ten. V is TRBV3-1 and J is TRBJ2-6; D gene unclear. The CDR3 loop spans 16 amino acids. V lost 4 bases to trimming and J lost 0 bases, with 10 bases between them. From germline, CDR1 is LGHDT and CDR2 YNNKEL (reference sequence). The CDR3 DNA reads TGTGCCAGCAGCCTGCATCTTGTCTCTGGGGCCAACGTCCTGACTTTC. Encoded protein: CASSLHLVSGANVLTF.

Ten or more counts support this clonotype. The chain combines TRBV9 with TRBJ1-1, with 7 bases identical to TRBD1. J lost 4 bases, V lost 1 base, and 4 bases had no gene match. There are 14 residues in the CDR3. Germline V gene data show CDR1 as SGDLS and CDR2 as YYNGEE. CDR3 coding DNA: TGTGCCAGCAGCGTACTACAGGGGTCCACTGAAGCTTTCTTT. It codes for CASSVLQGSTEAFF.

This clonotype was found many times. The rearrangement uses TRBV24-1 and TRBJ2-3; 8 nucleotides line up with TRBD2. The CDR3 is 15 residues long. Germline V gene sequence: CDR1 KGHDR, CDR2 SFDVKD. The J segment lost 2 bases and the V segment lost 4 bases, leaving 4 bases of the junction unmatched. In nucleotides, the CDR3 is TGTGCCACCAGTGAAAGCGGGGGCCTCACAGATACGCAGTATTTT. This translates into CATSESGGLTDTQYF.

In its sample, this clonotype was seen many times. The chain uses TRBV7-2 and TRBJ2-2, with D uncertain. The length of the CDR3 is 15 residues. Germline CDR1 SGHTA, CDR2 FQGNSA. The ends were cut back, 1 base at V and 5 bases at J, with 11 bases in the middle. CDR3 loop: CASSLEATATGELFF. In DNA, the CDR3 is TGTGCCAGCAGCTTAGAAGCCACGGCGACCGGGGAGCTGTTTTTT. Drawing the rest from reference TRBV7-2 and TRBJ2-2, the complete variable domain is GAGVSQSPSNKVTEKGKDVELRCDPISGHTALYWYRQSLGQGLEFLIYFQGNSAPDKSGLPSDRFSAERTGGSVSTLTIQRTQQEDSAVYLCASSLEATATGELFFGEGSRLTVL.

The sample holds many counts of this clonotype. CDR3 sequence: CASSQDPSSAGTNEKLFF. The CDR3 DNA sequence: TGCGCCAGCAGCCAAGATCCGAGTTCTGCAGGGACTAATGAAAAACTGTTTTTT. The chain links TRBV4-3 to TRBJ1-4; TRBD1 might be the D (5 bases). The V end was cut by 0 bases, the J end by 2 bases, with 16 bases between. Germline CDR1 and CDR2: LGHNA and YSLEER. This CDR3 contains 18 residues.

This clonotype was recorded many times. The chain is built from TRBV4-3 and TRBJ2-3; 10 bases are shared with TRBD2. Germline lookup yields CDR1 LGHNA and CDR2 YSLEER. J lost 2 bases, V lost 3 bases, and 11 bases had no gene match. This CDR3 region has 18 residues. Here the CDR3 DNA reads TGCGCCAGCAGCCAGGGCCCGTCAGCGGGGGGGCACACAGATACGCAGTATTTT. Amino acid sequence: CASSQGPSAGGHTDTQYF.

This chain uses TRBV6-2 or TRBV6-3 with TRBJ2-6; D gene unclear. CDR1 is MNHEY and CDR2 is SVGEGT in the germline V gene. This CDR3 spans 14 amino acids. With 6 bases removed from V and 0 bases from J, the gap between germline ends came to 6 bases. The CDR3 DNA sequence: TGTGCCAGCAGCGAGCACTCTGGGGCCAACGTCCTGACTTTC. It codes for CASSEHSGANVLTF.

This chain links TRBV10-3 with TRBJ2-2, with TRBD1 identical over 8 bases. J gave up 3 bases and V 7 bases, and 7 bases lay outside the gene matches. This CDR3 is 15 amino acids long. Germline V CDR1 and CDR2: ENHRY, SYGVKD. The CDR3 DNA is TGTGCCATCAAGCCCGGGACAGGAGACACCGGGGAGCTGTTTTTT. Its protein product is CAIKPGTGDTGELFF.